Listed below are T cell receptor beta chains from one sample, sequenced in a study of cytomegalovirus exposure and HLA in healthy donors. Profiled with immunoSEQ multiplex PCR; TCRdb holds only in-frame clones, not every one. The sample has some 170,000 clones, roughly 80% seen once. The specimen was PBMCs. The receptors derive from a man aged 18 to 30 in good health and CMV-seropositive. CDR3s include the opening cysteine and the closing phenylalanine or tryptophan. Fields, in order: clone size, J gene, V gene, D gene, CDR3 protein, CDR3 DNA. A D gene is named only where the DNA matches it firmly. Expanded clones are given a class, and other clones once, few, many or no size at all.

abundance: .; j_gene: TRBJ2-7; v_gene: TRBV7-9; d_gene: .; CDR3aa: CASSRGGGSSYEQYF; CDR3nt: TGTGCCAGCAGCCGAGGGGGGGGAAGCTCCTACGAGCAGTACTTC
abundance: .; j_gene: TRBJ2-1; v_gene: TRBV28; d_gene: TRBD1; CDR3aa: CASSFSLRGQGETDEQFF; CDR3nt: TGTGCCAGCAGTTTTTCCCTCAGGGGACAGGGGGAAACCGATGAGCAGTTCTTC
abundance: once; j_gene: TRBJ1-3; v_gene: TRBV5-1; d_gene: .; CDR3aa: CASSLEGTLRNTIYF; CDR3nt: TGCGCCAGCAGCTTGGAAGGCACGCTGCGGAACACCATATATTTT
abundance: .; j_gene: TRBJ1-2; v_gene: TRBV30; d_gene: .; CDR3aa: CAWSQTGGGYTF; CDR3nt: TGTGCCTGGAGCCAAACGGGGGGTGGCTACACCTTC
abundance: .; j_gene: TRBJ1-1; v_gene: TRBV7-9; d_gene: TRBD1; CDR3aa: CASSLGAGGFMNTEAFF; CDR3nt: TGTGCCAGCAGCTTAGGGGCAGGGGGCTTCATGAACACTGAAGCTTTCTTT
abundance: .; j_gene: TRBJ1-2; v_gene: TRBV14; d_gene: .; CDR3aa: CASSQLSGKYGYTF; CDR3nt: TGTGCCAGCAGCCAATTGTCGGGGAAGTATGGCTACACCTTC
abundance: .; j_gene: TRBJ1-2; v_gene: TRBV6-5; d_gene: .; CDR3aa: CASRPAGSYGYTF; CDR3nt: TGTGCCAGCAGACCGGCAGGGTCCTATGGCTACACCTTC
abundance: few; j_gene: TRBJ2-1; v_gene: TRBV5-1; d_gene: TRBD1; CDR3aa: CASSFRGQGWESEQFF; CDR3nt: TGCGCCAGCAGCTTCAGGGGACAGGGATGGGAATCTGAGCAGTTCTTC
abundance: .; j_gene: TRBJ2-1; v_gene: TRBV21-1; d_gene: .; CDR3aa: CASPWGTSGRIDEQFF; CDR3nt: TGTGCCAGCCCCTGGGGGACTAGCGGGAGAATCGATGAGCAGTTCTTC
abundance: few; j_gene: TRBJ1-6; v_gene: TRBV14; d_gene: TRBD1; CDR3aa: CASSHPQGAYNSPLHF; CDR3nt: TGTGCCAGCAGCCATCCGCAGGGGGCATATAATTCACCCCTCCACTTT
abundance: .; j_gene: TRBJ2-7; v_gene: TRBV18; d_gene: .; CDR3aa: CASSPQGELYEQYF; CDR3nt: TGTGCCAGCTCACCACAGGGGGAACTCTACGAGCAGTACTTC
abundance: .; j_gene: TRBJ2-7; v_gene: TRBV7-9; d_gene: TRBD1; CDR3aa: CASSLAPQGAYEQYF; CDR3nt: TGTGCCAGCAGCTTAGCCCCGCAGGGGGCCTACGAGCAGTACTTC
abundance: .; j_gene: TRBJ2-5; v_gene: TRBV4-1; d_gene: TRBD1; CDR3aa: CASSRGQGLETQYF; CDR3nt: TGCGCCAGCAGCCGAGGACAGGGTCTGGAGACCCAGTACTTC
abundance: .; j_gene: TRBJ2-3; v_gene: TRBV14; d_gene: TRBD2; CDR3aa: CASRELAGDTQYF; CDR3nt: TGTGCCAGCAGAGAACTAGCGGGGGATACGCAGTATTTT
abundance: .; j_gene: TRBJ1-1; v_gene: TRBV19; d_gene: .; CDR3aa: CASTGAGSSEAFF; CDR3nt: TGTGCCAGTACTGGTGCCGGGTCGTCTGAAGCTTTCTTT
abundance: .; j_gene: TRBJ1-1; v_gene: TRBV2; d_gene: TRBD1; CDR3aa: CASSEDQGANTEAFF; CDR3nt: TGTGCCAGCAGTGAAGACCAGGGGGCGAACACTGAAGCTTTCTTT
abundance: .; j_gene: TRBJ1-1; v_gene: TRBV7-9; d_gene: .; CDR3aa: CASSHQPGMNTEAFF; CDR3nt: TGTGCCAGCAGCCATCAACCAGGGATGAACACTGAAGCTTTCTTT
abundance: .; j_gene: TRBJ2-3; v_gene: TRBV19; d_gene: .; CDR3aa: CASSMGLFTDTQYF; CDR3nt: TGTGCCAGTAGTATGGGACTTTTCACAGATACGCAGTATTTT
abundance: .; j_gene: TRBJ2-7; v_gene: TRBV19; d_gene: TRBD1; CDR3aa: CASSDLTGASYEQYF; CDR3nt: TGTGCCAGTAGTGACCTGACAGGGGCCTCCTACGAGCAGTACTTC
abundance: .; j_gene: TRBJ2-1; v_gene: TRBV27; d_gene: .; CDR3aa: CASSLGRPTYNEQFF; CDR3nt: TGTGCCAGCAGTTTGGGGCGCCCGACCTACAATGAGCAGTTCTTC
abundance: .; j_gene: TRBJ2-7; v_gene: TRBV6-6; d_gene: TRBD2; CDR3aa: CASSQLAGAPYEQYF; CDR3nt: TGTGCCAGCAGTCAACTAGCGGGGGCCCCCTACGAGCAGTACTTC
abundance: .; j_gene: TRBJ2-1; v_gene: TRBV29-1; d_gene: TRBD2; CDR3aa: CSVEDRLAGGPNEQFF; CDR3nt: TGCAGCGTTGAAGACCGACTAGCGGGGGGGCCAAATGAGCAGTTCTTC
abundance: .; j_gene: TRBJ2-7; v_gene: TRBV7-8; d_gene: .; CDR3aa: CASTGGKHSYEQYF; CDR3nt: TGTGCCAGCACCGGAGGGAAACACTCCTACGAGCAGTACTTC
abundance: .; j_gene: TRBJ1-6; v_gene: TRBV5-6; d_gene: .; CDR3aa: CASSLDDRSNSPLHF; CDR3nt: TGTGCCAGCAGCCTGGACGACAGGAGTAATTCACCCCTCCACTTT
abundance: .; j_gene: TRBJ1-1; v_gene: TRBV5-1; d_gene: .; CDR3aa: CASSLSGGNTEAFF; CDR3nt: TGCGCCAGCAGCTTAAGCGGAGGCAACACTGAAGCTTTCTTT
abundance: .; j_gene: TRBJ2-3; v_gene: TRBV5-1; d_gene: TRBD1; CDR3aa: CASSSRDRSTDTQYF; CDR3nt: TGCGCCAGCAGCTCCCGGGACAGAAGCACAGATACGCAGTATTTT
abundance: .; j_gene: TRBJ2-1; v_gene: TRBV6-4; d_gene: TRBD2; CDR3aa: CASSVTSGRGEQFF; CDR3nt: TGTGCCAGCAGTGTGACTAGCGGGAGGGGGGAGCAGTTCTTC
abundance: .; j_gene: TRBJ1-6; v_gene: TRBV6-6; d_gene: TRBD1; CDR3aa: CASTRTGLLDSPLHF; CDR3nt: TGTGCCAGCACCAGGACAGGGTTGTTGGATTCACCCCTCCACTTT
abundance: .; j_gene: TRBJ1-2; v_gene: TRBV7-2; d_gene: .; CDR3aa: CAGSLWGGPNYGYTF; CDR3nt: TGTGCCGGCAGCTTATGGGGGGGGCCTAACTATGGCTACACCTTC
abundance: .; j_gene: TRBJ2-3; v_gene: TRBV2; d_gene: TRBD2; CDR3aa: CASRSRLAGVGDTQYF; CDR3nt: TGTGCCAGCAGGTCCCGACTGGCGGGAGTGGGTGATACGCAGTATTTT
abundance: .; j_gene: TRBJ2-3; v_gene: TRBV1; d_gene: .; CDR3aa: CTSSQEGHWASGYTDTQYF; CDR3nt: TGCACCAGCAGCCAAGAGGGGCATTGGGCTAGCGGCTACACAGATACGCAGTATTTT
abundance: .; j_gene: TRBJ1-5; v_gene: TRBV19; d_gene: TRBD1; CDR3aa: CASSDQGAREWSNQPQHF; CDR3nt: TGTGCCAGTAGCGACCAGGGGGCGCGGGAATGGAGCAATCAGCCCCAGCATTTT
abundance: .; j_gene: TRBJ2-5; v_gene: TRBV5-4; d_gene: TRBD2; CDR3aa: CASSLAGGRVETQYF; CDR3nt: TGTGCCAGCAGCTTGGCGGGGGGTAGGGTAGAGACCCAGTACTTC
abundance: .; j_gene: TRBJ2-1; v_gene: TRBV2; d_gene: TRBD1; CDR3aa: CASSTQNGDRGVFF; CDR3nt: TGTGCCAGCAGTACCCAGAACGGGGACAGGGGGGTGTTCTTC
abundance: .; j_gene: TRBJ1-5; v_gene: TRBV19; d_gene: .; CDR3aa: CASSINLRGDQPQHF; CDR3nt: TGTGCCAGTAGTATAAACCTTCGCGGGGATCAGCCCCAGCATTTT
abundance: .; j_gene: TRBJ2-7; v_gene: TRBV6-1; d_gene: .; CDR3aa: CASNSYEQYF; CDR3nt: TGTGCCAGCAACAGTTACGAGCAGTACTTC
abundance: .; j_gene: TRBJ1-6; v_gene: TRBV19; d_gene: TRBD1; CDR3aa: CASSTGTDVTNSPLHF; CDR3nt: TGTGCCAGTAGTACCGGGACAGATGTCACCAATTCACCCCTCCACTTT
abundance: .; j_gene: TRBJ2-5; v_gene: TRBV30; d_gene: TRBD1; CDR3aa: CAWSPILRGLGTAPLQETQYF; CDR3nt: TGTGCCTGGAGTCCGATTCTAAGGGGCTTAGGGACAGCCCCTCTCCAAGAGACCCAGTACTTC
abundance: few; j_gene: TRBJ1-5; v_gene: TRBV6-6; d_gene: TRBD1; CDR3aa: CASSYGSGGNQPQHF; CDR3nt: TGTGCCAGCAGTTACGGGTCAGGGGGGAATCAGCCCCAGCATTTT
abundance: .; j_gene: TRBJ2-7; v_gene: TRBV2; d_gene: TRBD2; CDR3aa: CASSEAGLAGAYEQYF; CDR3nt: TGTGCCAGCAGTGAGGCAGGACTAGCGGGAGCTTACGAGCAGTACTTC
abundance: few; j_gene: TRBJ1-1; v_gene: TRBV5-4; d_gene: .; CDR3aa: CASSPGSGTEAFF; CDR3nt: TGTGCCAGCAGCCCGGGATCGGGAACTGAAGCTTTCTTT
abundance: few; j_gene: TRBJ2-3; v_gene: TRBV6-1; d_gene: TRBD2; CDR3aa: CASSGGTSGGADTQYF; CDR3nt: TGTGCCAGCAGTGGTGGGACTAGCGGGGGGGCAGATACGCAGTATTTT
abundance: .; j_gene: TRBJ2-1; v_gene: TRBV10-3; d_gene: .; CDR3aa: CAISGDSEQFF; CDR3nt: TGTGCCATCAGCGGAGACAGCGAGCAGTTCTTC
abundance: .; j_gene: TRBJ1-5; v_gene: TRBV6-6; d_gene: .; CDR3aa: CASRGGTENQPQHF; CDR3nt: TGTGCCAGCAGGGGCGGGACGGAGAATCAGCCCCAGCATTTT
abundance: .; j_gene: TRBJ1-1; v_gene: TRBV5-1; d_gene: .; CDR3aa: CASRKSTVGTEAFF; CDR3nt: TGCGCCAGCCGCAAGTCGACGGTCGGGACTGAAGCTTTCTTT
abundance: .; j_gene: TRBJ2-7; v_gene: TRBV18; d_gene: TRBD2; CDR3aa: CASSPRLAGDEQYF; CDR3nt: TGTGCCAGCTCACCACGGCTAGCGGGGGACGAGCAGTACTTC
abundance: .; j_gene: TRBJ1-6; v_gene: TRBV9; d_gene: TRBD1; CDR3aa: CASSGQGSLVLHF; CDR3nt: TGTGCCAGCAGCGGACAGGGTAGTCTGGTCCTCCACTTT
abundance: .; j_gene: TRBJ2-5; v_gene: TRBV9; d_gene: TRBD1; CDR3aa: CASSATGTGAEETQYF; CDR3nt: TGTGCCAGCAGCGCCACCGGGACAGGGGCGGAGGAGACCCAGTACTTC